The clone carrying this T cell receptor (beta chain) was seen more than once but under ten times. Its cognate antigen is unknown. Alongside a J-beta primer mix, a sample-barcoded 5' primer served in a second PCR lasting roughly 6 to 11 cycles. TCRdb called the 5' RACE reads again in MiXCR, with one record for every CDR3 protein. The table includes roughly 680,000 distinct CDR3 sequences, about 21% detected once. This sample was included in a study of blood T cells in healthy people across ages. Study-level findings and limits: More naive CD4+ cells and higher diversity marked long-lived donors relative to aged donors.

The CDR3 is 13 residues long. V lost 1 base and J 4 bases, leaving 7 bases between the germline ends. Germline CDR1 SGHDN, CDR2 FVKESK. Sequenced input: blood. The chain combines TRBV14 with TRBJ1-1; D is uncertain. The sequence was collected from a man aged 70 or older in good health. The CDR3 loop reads CASSQARSTEAFF. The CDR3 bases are TGTGCCAGCAGCCAAGCGAGAAGCACTGAAGCTTTCTTT.